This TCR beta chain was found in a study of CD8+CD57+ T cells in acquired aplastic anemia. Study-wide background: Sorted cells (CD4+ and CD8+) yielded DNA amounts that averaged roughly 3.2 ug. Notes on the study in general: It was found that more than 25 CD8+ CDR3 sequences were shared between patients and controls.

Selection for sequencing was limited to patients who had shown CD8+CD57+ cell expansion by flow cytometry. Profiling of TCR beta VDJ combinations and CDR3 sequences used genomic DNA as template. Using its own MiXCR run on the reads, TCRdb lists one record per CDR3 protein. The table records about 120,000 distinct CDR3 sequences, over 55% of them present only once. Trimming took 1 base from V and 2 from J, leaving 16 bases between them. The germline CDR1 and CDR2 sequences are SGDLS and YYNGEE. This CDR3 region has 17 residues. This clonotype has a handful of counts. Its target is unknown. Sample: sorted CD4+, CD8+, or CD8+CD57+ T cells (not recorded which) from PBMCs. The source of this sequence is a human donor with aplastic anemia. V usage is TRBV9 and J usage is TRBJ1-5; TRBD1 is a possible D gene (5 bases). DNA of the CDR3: TGTGCCAGCAGCGTACAAAAATCAGGGCGACGCAATCAGCCCCAGCATTTT. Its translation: CASSVQKSGRRNQPQHF.